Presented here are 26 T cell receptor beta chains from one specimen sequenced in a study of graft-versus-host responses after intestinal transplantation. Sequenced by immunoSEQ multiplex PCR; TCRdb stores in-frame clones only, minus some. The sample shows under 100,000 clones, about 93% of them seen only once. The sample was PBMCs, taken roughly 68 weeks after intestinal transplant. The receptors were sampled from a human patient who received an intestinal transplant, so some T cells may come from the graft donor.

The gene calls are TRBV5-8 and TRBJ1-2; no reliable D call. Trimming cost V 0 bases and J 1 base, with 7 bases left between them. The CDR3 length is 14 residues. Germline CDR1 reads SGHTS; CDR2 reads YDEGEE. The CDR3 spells CASSLAGGNYGYTF. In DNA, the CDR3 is TGTGCCAGCAGCTTGGCAGGAGGTAACTATGGCTACACCTTC.

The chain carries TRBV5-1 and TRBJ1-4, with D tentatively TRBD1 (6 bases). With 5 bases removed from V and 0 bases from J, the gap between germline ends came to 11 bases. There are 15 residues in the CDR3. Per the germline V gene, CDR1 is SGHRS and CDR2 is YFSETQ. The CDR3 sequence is CASSYGQTTNEKLFF. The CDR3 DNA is TGCGCCAGCAGTTACGGACAGACAACTAATGAAAAACTGTTTTTT.

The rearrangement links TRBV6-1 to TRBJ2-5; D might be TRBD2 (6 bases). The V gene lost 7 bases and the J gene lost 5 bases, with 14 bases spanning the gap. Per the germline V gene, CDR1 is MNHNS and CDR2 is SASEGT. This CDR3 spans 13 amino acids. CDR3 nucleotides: TGTGCCAGCATAAGAGGTCGGGGGGAGACCCAGTACTTC. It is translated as CASIRGRGETQYF.

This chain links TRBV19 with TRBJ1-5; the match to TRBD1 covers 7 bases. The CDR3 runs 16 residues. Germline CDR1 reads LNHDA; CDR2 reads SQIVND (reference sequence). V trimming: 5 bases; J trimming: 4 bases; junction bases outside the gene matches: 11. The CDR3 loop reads CASSSTTGRSNQPQHF. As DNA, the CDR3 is TGTGCCAGTAGTTCCACGACAGGGCGATCTAATCAGCCCCAGCATTTT.

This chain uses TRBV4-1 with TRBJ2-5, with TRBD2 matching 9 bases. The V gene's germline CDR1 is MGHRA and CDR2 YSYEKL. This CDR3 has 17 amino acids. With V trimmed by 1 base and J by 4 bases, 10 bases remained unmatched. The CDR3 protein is CASSQGTRRGGSETQYF. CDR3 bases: TGCGCCAGCAGCCAAGGGACCAGGCGGGGGGGCTCAGAGACCCAGTACTTC.

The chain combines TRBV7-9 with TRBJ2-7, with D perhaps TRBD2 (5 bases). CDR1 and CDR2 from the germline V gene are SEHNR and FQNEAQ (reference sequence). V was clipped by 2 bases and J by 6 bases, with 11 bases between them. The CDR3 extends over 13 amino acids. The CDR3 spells CASSLRSAGEQYF. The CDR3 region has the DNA TGTGCCAGCAGCTTACGGTCGGCGGGCGAGCAGTACTTC.

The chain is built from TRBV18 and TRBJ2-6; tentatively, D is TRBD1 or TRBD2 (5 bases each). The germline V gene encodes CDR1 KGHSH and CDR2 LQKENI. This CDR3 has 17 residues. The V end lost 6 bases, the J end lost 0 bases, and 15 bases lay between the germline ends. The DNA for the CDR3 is TGTGCCAGCTCGGACGGGACGGCCTACTCTGGGGCCAACGTCCTGACTTTC. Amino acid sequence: CASSDGTAYSGANVLTF.

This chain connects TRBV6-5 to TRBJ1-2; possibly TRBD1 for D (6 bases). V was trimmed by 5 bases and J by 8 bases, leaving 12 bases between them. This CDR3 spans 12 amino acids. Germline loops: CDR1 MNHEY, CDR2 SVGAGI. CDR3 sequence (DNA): TGTGCCAGCAGTCTCAACAGGGCGGGCTACACCTTC. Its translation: CASSLNRAGYTF.

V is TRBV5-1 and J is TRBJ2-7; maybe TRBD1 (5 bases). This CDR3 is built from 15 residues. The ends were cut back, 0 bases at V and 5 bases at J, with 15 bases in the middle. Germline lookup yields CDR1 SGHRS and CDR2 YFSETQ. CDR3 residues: CASSLASRDFHEQYF. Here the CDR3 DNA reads TGCGCCAGCAGCTTGGCCAGCAGGGATTTCCACGAGCAGTACTTC.

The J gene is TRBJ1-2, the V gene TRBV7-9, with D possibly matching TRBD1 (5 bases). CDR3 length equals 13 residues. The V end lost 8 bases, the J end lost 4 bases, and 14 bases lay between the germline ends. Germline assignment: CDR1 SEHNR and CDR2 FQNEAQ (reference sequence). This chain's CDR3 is CASGGKGSYGYTF. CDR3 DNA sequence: TGTGCCAGCGGGGGAAAGGGGAGCTATGGCTACACCTTC.

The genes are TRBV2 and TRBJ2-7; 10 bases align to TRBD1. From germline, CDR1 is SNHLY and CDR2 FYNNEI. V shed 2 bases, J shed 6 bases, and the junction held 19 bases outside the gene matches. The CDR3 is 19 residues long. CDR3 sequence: CASSEYGPSSSGTGVEQYF. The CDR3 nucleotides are TGTGCCAGCAGTGAATACGGTCCCTCATCCTCCGGGACAGGGGTCGAGCAGTACTTC.

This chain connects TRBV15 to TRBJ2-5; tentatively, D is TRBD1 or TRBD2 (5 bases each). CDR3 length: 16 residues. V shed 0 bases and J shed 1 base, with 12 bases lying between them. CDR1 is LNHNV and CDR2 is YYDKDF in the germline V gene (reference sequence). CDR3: CATSRDPPGSQETQYF. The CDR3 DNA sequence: TGTGCCACCAGCAGAGACCCGCCAGGGAGCCAAGAGACCCAGTACTTC.

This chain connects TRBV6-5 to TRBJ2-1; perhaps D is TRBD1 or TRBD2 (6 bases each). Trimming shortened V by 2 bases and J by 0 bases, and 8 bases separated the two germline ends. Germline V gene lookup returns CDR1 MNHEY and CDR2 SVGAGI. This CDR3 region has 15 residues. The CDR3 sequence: CASSYEGGSYNEQFF. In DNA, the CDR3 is TGTGCCAGCAGTTACGAGGGGGGCTCCTACAATGAGCAGTTCTTC.

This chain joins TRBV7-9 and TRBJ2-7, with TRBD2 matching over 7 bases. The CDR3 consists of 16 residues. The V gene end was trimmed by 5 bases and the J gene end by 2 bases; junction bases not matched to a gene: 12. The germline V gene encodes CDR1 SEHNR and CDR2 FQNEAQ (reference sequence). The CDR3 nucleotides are TGTGCCAGCAGCCCCGTCGCGGGGGACCCAACCTACGAGCAGTACTTC. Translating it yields CASSPVAGDPTYEQYF.

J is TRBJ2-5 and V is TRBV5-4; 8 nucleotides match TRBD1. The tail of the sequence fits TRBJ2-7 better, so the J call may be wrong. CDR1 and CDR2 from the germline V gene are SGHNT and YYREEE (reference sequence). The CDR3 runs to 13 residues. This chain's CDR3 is CASSLTGGYEQYF. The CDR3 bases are TGTGCCAGCAGCTTGACAGGGGGATACGAGCAGTACTTC.

The chain's CDR3 is CASSAWRGNYGYTF. The CDR3 bases are TGTGCCAGCAGCGCGTGGAGGGGAAACTATGGCTACACCTTC. The chain employs TRBV6-5 and TRBJ1-2; a weak D match, TRBD1 (5 bases). Trimming removed 6 bases from V and 2 bases from J, with 13 bases in between. This CDR3 contains 14 residues. CDR1 and CDR2 (germline): MNHEY, SVGAGI.

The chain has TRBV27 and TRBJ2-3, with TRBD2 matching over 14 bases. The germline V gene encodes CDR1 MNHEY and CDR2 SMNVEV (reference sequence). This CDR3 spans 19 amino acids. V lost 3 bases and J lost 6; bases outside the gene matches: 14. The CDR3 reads CASSFWIPGLAGAVDTQYF. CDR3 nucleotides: TGTGCCAGCAGTTTTTGGATCCCGGGACTAGCGGGGGCGGTGGATACGCAGTATTTT.

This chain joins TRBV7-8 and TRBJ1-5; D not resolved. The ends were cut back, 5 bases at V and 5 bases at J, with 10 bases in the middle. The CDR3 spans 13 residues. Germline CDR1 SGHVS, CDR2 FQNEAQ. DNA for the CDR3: TGTGCCAGCAGCCAGGACCGAGATCAGCCCCAGCATTTT. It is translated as CASSQDRDQPQHF.

CDR3 sequence (DNA): TGTGCCACCAGGGGCGGCAATCAGCCCCAGCATTTT. Translating it yields CATRGGNQPQHF. The rearrangement joins TRBV19 to TRBJ1-5, with D perhaps TRBD1 (6 bases). The germline V gene has CDR1 LNHDA and CDR2 SQIVND (reference sequence). The CDR3 has 12 residues. The ends were cut back, 10 bases at V and 2 bases at J, with 9 bases in the middle.

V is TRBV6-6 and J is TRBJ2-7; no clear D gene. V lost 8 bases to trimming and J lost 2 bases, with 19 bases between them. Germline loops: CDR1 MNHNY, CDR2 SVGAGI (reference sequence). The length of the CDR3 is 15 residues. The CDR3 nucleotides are TGTGCCAGCTGGTTGTCCGGTACCGAAACCTACGAGCAGTACTTC. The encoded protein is CASWLSGTETYEQYF.

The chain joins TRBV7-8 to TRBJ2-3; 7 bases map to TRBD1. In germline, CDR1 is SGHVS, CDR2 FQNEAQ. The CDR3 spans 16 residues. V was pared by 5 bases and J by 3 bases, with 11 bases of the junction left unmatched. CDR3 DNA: TGTGCCAGCAGCGAGACAGGGAATTTCAAAACAGATACGCAGTATTTT. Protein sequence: CASSETGNFKTDTQYF. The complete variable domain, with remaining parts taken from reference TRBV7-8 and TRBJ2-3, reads GAGVSQSPRYKVAKRGQDVALRCDPISGHVSLFWYQQALGQGPEFLTYFQNEAQLDKSGLPSDRFFAERPEGSVSTLKIQRTQQEDSAVYLCASSETGNFKTDTQYFGPGTRLTVL.

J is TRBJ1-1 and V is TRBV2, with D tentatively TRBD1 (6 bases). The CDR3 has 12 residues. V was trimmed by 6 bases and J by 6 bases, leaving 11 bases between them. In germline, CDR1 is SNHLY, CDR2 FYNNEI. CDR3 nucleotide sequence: TGTGCCAGCAGGGCAGGGGTGGCTGAAGCTTTCTTT. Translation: CASRAGVAEAFF.

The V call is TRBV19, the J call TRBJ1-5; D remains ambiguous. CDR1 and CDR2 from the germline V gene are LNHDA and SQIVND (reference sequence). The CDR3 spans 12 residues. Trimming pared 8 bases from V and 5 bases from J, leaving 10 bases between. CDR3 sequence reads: CASSNRDQPQHF. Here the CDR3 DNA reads TGTGCCAGTTCTAACCGGGATCAGCCCCAGCATTTT.

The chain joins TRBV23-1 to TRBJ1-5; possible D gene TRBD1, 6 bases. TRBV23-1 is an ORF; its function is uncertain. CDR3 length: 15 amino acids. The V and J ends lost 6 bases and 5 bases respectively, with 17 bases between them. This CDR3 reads CASRRGASLDQPQHF. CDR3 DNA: TGCGCCAGCAGAAGGGGGGCCTCCTTGGATCAGCCCCAGCATTTT.

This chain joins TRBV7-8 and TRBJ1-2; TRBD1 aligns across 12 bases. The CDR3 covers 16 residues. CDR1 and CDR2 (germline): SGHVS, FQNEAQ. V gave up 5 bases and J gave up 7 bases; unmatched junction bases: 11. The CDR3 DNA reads TGTGCCAGCAGCCCGGCCGGGACAGGGGGCATCGTTGGCTACACCTTC. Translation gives CASSPAGTGGIVGYTF.

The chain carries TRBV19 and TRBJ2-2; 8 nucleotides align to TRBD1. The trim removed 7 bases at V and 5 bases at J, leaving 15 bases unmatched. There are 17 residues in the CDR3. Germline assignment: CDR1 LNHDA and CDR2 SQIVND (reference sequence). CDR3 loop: CASTQGQGGRKTGELFF. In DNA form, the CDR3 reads TGTGCCAGTACCCAAGGACAGGGAGGACGAAAAACCGGGGAGCTGTTTTTT.